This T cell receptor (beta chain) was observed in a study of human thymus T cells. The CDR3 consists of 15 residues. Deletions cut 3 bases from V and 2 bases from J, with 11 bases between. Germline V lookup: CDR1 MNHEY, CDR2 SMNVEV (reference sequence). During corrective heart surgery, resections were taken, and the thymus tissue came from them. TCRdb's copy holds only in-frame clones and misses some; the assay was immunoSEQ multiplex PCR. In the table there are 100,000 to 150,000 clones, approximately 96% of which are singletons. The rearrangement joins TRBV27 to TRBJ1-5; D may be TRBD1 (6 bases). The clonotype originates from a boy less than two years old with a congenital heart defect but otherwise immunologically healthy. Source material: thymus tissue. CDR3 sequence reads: CASSFRGEGNQPQHF. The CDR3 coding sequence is TGTGCCAGCAGTTTTAGGGGGGAGGGCAATCAGCCCCAGCATTTT.